This T cell receptor (beta chain) was found in a study of shared clonotypes between healthy human individuals. In the study overall: Donor ages ranged 18 to 49 years: a couple of women, a few men. Used for every donor were three CD4 naive, three CD4 memory, two CD8 naive and one CD8 memory plate.

In the authors' workflow: ImmunoSEQ output held junction-only sequences without quality scores, so filtering differed. The table came from immunoSEQ multiplex PCR; TCRdb's copy has only in-frame clones and leaves some out. For V, J and clone size, that table is used; D and trimming come from the DNA. The sample carries about 380,000 clones, 95% to 97% recorded once. The CDR3 contains 17 residues. Germline-derived CDR1 and CDR2 are SGHKS and YYEKEE (reference sequence). V lost 2 bases to trimming and J lost 0 bases, with 16 bases between them. What CD8 memory combined were CD45RO+ cells and CCR7-negative CD45RA+ TemRA cells.

Material for sequencing was memory CD8+ T cells sorted from blood. As to subset: CD45RO+ cells pooled with CCR7-negative TemRA cells. The sequence was collected from a man aged 30-40 years in good health. V is TRBV5-5 and J is TRBJ2-3, with D perhaps assigned TRBD1 or TRBD2 (5 bases each). This CDR3 is CASSFSGLVTSTDTQYF. Here the CDR3 DNA reads TGTGCCAGCAGCTTTTCGGGGCTAGTGACTAGCACAGATACGCAGTATTTT.